Below, one TCR beta chain is given with its context. The V gene's germline CDR1 is SGHRS and CDR2 YFSETQ. With 4 bases clipped from V and 7 bases from J, the junction kept 5 bases outside the gene matches. The CDR3 runs 14 residues. These data come from a study of blood T cell repertoires in COVID-19. Study background: Acute and convalescent COVID-19 specimens originated in the United States, Italy and Spain. PBMCs, B-cell-depleted T cells, or T cells provided the cDNA or gDNA that made up the material.

Sequencing was performed with immunoSEQ multiplex PCR; in TCRdb, only in-frame clones are kept and a portion is missing. This table holds under 60,000 clones, 80% to 90% found once. This chain connects TRBV5-1 to TRBJ2-1; 10 bases are a match to TRBD1. This sequence originates from a woman aged 55-70 years with COVID-19, enrolled during active disease. The sequenced material came from peripheral blood. Written as DNA, the CDR3 is TGCGCCAGCAGCCTCGGGACAGGGGATAATGAGCAGTTCTTC. This gives the protein CASSLGTGDNEQFF.